This T cell receptor beta chain was found in a study of cytomegalovirus exposure and HLA in healthy donors (dated by TCRdb to about 2017). Regarding the research as a whole: An earlier analysis of approximately 550 of the donors reported 250 to 300 Gb of sequence data and more than 90 million unique TCR beta sequences from about 200 million T cells. Roughly 300 gigabases of sequencing data and roughly 81 million unique TCR sequences made up an early release that covered approximately 620 HLA-typed donors. A later genetic analysis took genome-wide SNP genotypes for about three fifths of the 666 donors and used that subset as a discovery cohort. Rather than using new phenotypic data, the later analysis identified candidate immune exposures from TCR beta sequences and from how often those sequences occurred across donors. Alongside the repertoire data, information on donor age, sex, ethnicity and CMV serostatus was compiled. Both class I and class II loci were covered by HLA typing, at four-digit resolution. On average, roughly 250,000 unique TCR beta nucleotide sequences were sequenced per donor among a few hundred genotyped donors of the cohort, with roughly 19% of those sequences being non-productive. An earlier analysis of around 580 of the donors used high-throughput TCR beta sequencing to judge whether each TCR beta V gene segment behaved as functional or pseudogenic. Four or five DR-DQ haplotypes were treated as single units for association and clustering because of strong linkage in the cohort. The study aimed to test whether signatures of past pathogen exposure could be identified by cataloging public T cell receptors. Typing coverage differed by locus: A, B, C, DRB1 and DQB1 were typed in roughly 629-630 donors, DQA1 in approximately 520, DPA1 in over 600, and DPB1 in approximately 450. A later analysis re-analyzed previously published TCR beta repertoires from hundreds of donors and added high-resolution HLA genotyping to study TCR occurrence patterns. Along with the roughly 610-subject first cohort, a separate validation cohort of over a hundred different subjects was used. All discovery cohort repertoires had been generated on a single sequencing platform. To predict cytomegalovirus infection status, the study combined high-throughput TCR immunosequencing, statistical association of individual TCRs with disease status, and machine learning. The genetic ancestry cluster associated with self-reported Caucasian donors included about four fifths of the roughly 410 genotyped donors. The study profiled the T cell repertoires of under 850 subjects by immunosequencing and related them to cytomegalovirus serostatus. Points the paper makes about the study in general: Several of the top co-occurrence clusters appeared to be linked to parvovirus B19, influenza, CMV and Epstein-Barr virus, according to a later analysis. Some IMGT-functional V segments, including TRBV6-2 and TRBV6-3, could not be distinguished by the 87-base-pair reads and were therefore excluded. The classifier was reported to diagnose cytomegalovirus status with high specificity and sensitivity in both the original cohort and the validation cohort. A further reported finding was that TCR beta sequences accurately predicted the HLA-A and HLA-B alleles for most subjects in the first cohort. HLA typing was unavailable for some donors at each locus, so association tests used only the typed subset. According to a later analysis, TCR association rates differed among HLA loci, with DRB1 alleles showing the most associated TCRs and HLA-C alleles showing the fewest. Assigning TCR associations to individual alleles was difficult when HLA alleles, especially DR and DQ, strongly co-occurred. Three of the identified cytomegalovirus-associated TCR beta chains were confirmed in vitro to be specific for cytomegalovirus antigens. In a later genetic analysis, fewer N-insertions in productive TCRs were reported among donors in an Asian-associated ancestry cluster than the roughly 700-donor mean. At a false discovery rate of 0.05, a later analysis linked approximately 18,000 TCR beta sequences to specific HLA alleles. The cohort was sequenced for TCR beta chains only, and without alpha or paired-chain data the features that could be detected were limited. The presence/absence analyses assumed that sequencing depth was roughly uniform across donors, and that assumption may not be true. According to a later analysis, most CMV-associated TCR beta chains appeared to be HLA-restricted, and the HLA associations seemed to be driven largely by CMV exposure. The only immune exposure information available for the cohort was CMV serostatus. A total of some 180 TCR beta chains were listed by the study as associated with cytomegalovirus. In a later genetic analysis, a missense DCLRE1C variant was associated with V-gene and J-gene trimming of TCR beta chains, and the association was replicated in an independent cohort. The authors suggested that the approach could potentially be generalized to other disease states and immunological phenotypes. In a later analysis, HLA-associated TCR beta chains were found to be more clonally expanded and to have lower generation probabilities than equally common non-associated chains. In an earlier analysis of over 550 of the donors, most TCR beta V segments were observed in productive rearrangements about 87% or about 30% of the time, broadly matching IMGT annotations. Because counts were too low, around 18 rarely observed V segments, including chromosome 9 orphons, were left out of the earlier analysis of 500 to 650 of the donors. Most TCR sequences were observed very rarely across donors, whereas some public TCRs were present in many individuals. Correlated functional status among segregating V segments might reflect linkage disequilibrium, but an unknown experimental factor could not be ruled out. The sequencing pipeline was judged likely to have produced a cluster of highly shared sequence variants as a technical artifact.

The CDR3 goes from the cysteine to the phenylalanine over 13 residues. Left in the record is the CDR3 DNA by itself, 39 bases read in frame from the first base. Trimming accounts for 3 bases at V and 2 bases at J, while the number of junction bases matched to no gene is 0. CDR1 GTSNPN and CDR2 SVGIG are derived from the germline V gene (reference sequence). Comment on this clone: This clone's antigen is unknown. No base-level quality is on record; no much larger clone is a single base apart.

Library construction relied on the immunoSEQ multiplex PCR assay. A mixture of 60 forward primers for TCR Vbeta segments and 13 reverse primers for TCR Jbeta segments was used in the multiplex PCR. Amplification of the CDR3 region of rearranged TCR beta genes was performed with a multiplex PCR assay on genomic DNA. On the Illumina HiSeq System, the amplified TCR beta libraries were sequenced as 87-base-pair reads. Processing in the source paper ran as follows. A later analysis tallied 70 million to 100 million unique TCR beta chains across the 660 or so repertoires, and some 10 million of those chains were shared by two or more donors. Raw reads were error-corrected and collapsed into unique sequences with a nearest-neighbor algorithm that merged closely related sequences to remove PCR and sequencing errors. CDR3 sequences were aligned to IMGT reference sequences to assign V, D and J gene segments. For a sequence to be retained, a match of at least six nucleotides to both a V gene segment and a J gene segment was required. A rearrangement was called productive if the CDR3 had no stop codons and remained in frame with V and J, and every other rearrangement was called non-productive. CDR3 was defined by IMGT convention, running from the second conserved V-encoded cysteine to the conserved J-encoded phenylalanine. The earlier analysis of roughly 590 of the donors excluded sequences that lacked an unambiguous match to a single V gene segment. An earlier analysis of a few hundred of the donors called V segments functional above 56.7% productive rearrangements and segregating when the between-donor standard deviation exceeded 5%. A statistical classification framework was developed to diagnose cytomegalovirus status using the catalog of TCR beta chain sequences. A later analysis assigned V and J genes by comparing TCR nucleotide sequences with IMGT/GENE-DB human TR gene sequences. In a later analysis, CDR3 sequences and most-parsimonious VDJ recombination scenarios were assigned using the TCRdist pipeline. In a later analysis, every TCR beta chain was defined by the combination of its CDR3 amino acid sequence and its V-gene family, and reads without a unique V-gene family were dropped. As a way to deal with suspected cross-contamination and a sequencing artifact, a later analysis dropped roughly 620 nucleotide sequences that were highly shared and had low generation probability. For each public chain, a later analysis derived a clonal expansion index from normalized ranks of inferred template counts within each repertoire. Generation probabilities in a later analysis came from a VDJ recombination model fitted to out-of-frame rearrangements, and those results were checked against IGoR. In a later analysis, TCR-TCR, TCR-HLA and TCR-CMV co-occurrence was scored with hypergeometric tests, and a repertoire-size bias correction was applied to TCR pairs. In a later analysis, false discovery rates were estimated by permuting HLA or CMV assignments 20 times. In a later analysis, co-occurring TCRs were grouped with DBSCAN, and TCRdist sequence similarity was added when clustering was performed within HLA-allele-positive subsets. Co-occurrence clustering excluded repertoires with fewer than 30,000 or more than 120,000 public chains, plus five with anomalous nucleotide sharing. Imported from immuneACCESS, the table was reduced by TCRdb to in-frame sequences with V and J called. These copies leave out some clones; in studies compared against another copy, an unresolved V gene accounts for under half, and the cause of the remainder is not known. V, J and clone size reflect that table, while D and trimming were determined from the DNA. The sample profile shows about 140,000 clones; approximately 57% of them were found once. The top ten clonotypes cover approximately 1.7% of the sample.

The cohort comprised under 700 healthy bone marrow donors. Cohort members were all nominally healthy when sampled, although unrecorded immune exposures were likely present. The donor tested CMV seronegative, placing the donor among the approximately 360 seronegative members of the cohort. Every donor gave a peripheral blood sample, and the peripheral blood mononuclear cells from that sample were used for TCR beta sequencing. Genomic DNA extraction from the blood cell samples was performed with the Qiagen DNeasy Blood Extraction Kit. The receptor was derived from a male donor in good health and CMV-seronegative. Sequenced input: PBMCs. This sequence uses TRBV30 and TRBJ2-5; a stretch of 10 junction bases matches TRBD1. The CDR3 region has the sequence CAWRDRGQETQYF. The DNA sequence follows: TGTGCCTGGAGGGACAGGGGGCAAGAGACCCAGTACTTC.